This record covers a single TCR beta chain. Germline assignment: CDR1 DFQATT and CDR2 SNEGSKA (reference sequence). The CDR3 runs to 16 residues. V lost 0 bases and J lost 5; bases outside the gene matches: 9. These data belong to a study of glioma-infiltrating T cells. The iRepertoire nested amplicon-rescue multiplex PCR amplified TCR alpha and beta CDR3s from RNA. Using its own MiXCR run on the multiplex PCR reads, TCRdb lists one record per CDR3 protein. The table has roughly 130,000 distinct CDR3 sequences, around 25% seen once. The sequenced material came from glioma tissue, nonneoplastic brain tissue, or PBMCs (not recorded which). The V gene is TRBV20-1, the J gene TRBJ2-1; 8 bases match TRBD2. The sequence came from a human donor with low-grade glioma or glioblastoma, undergoing nonglioma brain surgery, or in good health (not recorded which). The CDR3 DNA is TGCAGTGCTAGAGATTTTAGCGGGGCTCTCCACAATGAGCAGTTCTTC. This translates into CSARDFSGALHNEQFF.